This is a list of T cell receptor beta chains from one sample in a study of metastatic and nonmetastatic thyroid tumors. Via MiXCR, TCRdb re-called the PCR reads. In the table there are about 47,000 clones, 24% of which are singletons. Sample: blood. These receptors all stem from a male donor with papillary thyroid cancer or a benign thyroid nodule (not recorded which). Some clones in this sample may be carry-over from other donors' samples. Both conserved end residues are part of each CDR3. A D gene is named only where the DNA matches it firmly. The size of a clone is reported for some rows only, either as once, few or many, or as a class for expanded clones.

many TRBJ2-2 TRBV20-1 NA CSAHQGFGELFF TGCAGTGCTCATCAGGGGTTCGGGGAGCTGTTTTTT
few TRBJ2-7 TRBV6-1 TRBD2 CASSEYSGGASYEQYF TGTGCCAGCAGTGAATACAGCGGGGGGGCCTCCTACGAGCAGTACTTC
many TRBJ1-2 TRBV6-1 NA CASTLDGTYGYTF TGTGCCAGCACCCTAGATGGGACCTATGGCTACACCTTC
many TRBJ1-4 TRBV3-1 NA CASSSRGGDEKLFF TGTGCCAGCAGCTCTAGGGGAGGCGACGAAAAACTGTTTTTT
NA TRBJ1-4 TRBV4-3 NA CASSHVHREKLFF TGCGCCAGCAGCCATGTCCACCGTGAAAAACTGTTTTTT
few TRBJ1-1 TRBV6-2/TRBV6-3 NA CASSYRLLGTEAFF TGTGCCAGCAGTTACCGGTTGTTGGGCACTGAAGCTTTCTTT
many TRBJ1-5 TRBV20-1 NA CSASVRGASNQPQHF TGCAGTGCTAGTGTTCGGGGGGCTAGCAATCAGCCCCAGCATTTT
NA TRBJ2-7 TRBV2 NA CASSERGNYEQYF TGTGCCAGCAGTGAACGGGGTAACTACGAGCAGTACTTC
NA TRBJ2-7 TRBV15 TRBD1 CATSRQGVNEQYF TGTGCCACCAGCCGACAGGGGGTCAACGAGCAGTACTTC
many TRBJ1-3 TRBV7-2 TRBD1 CASSAQRGLGNTIYF TGTGCCAGCAGCGCCCAGAGGGGGCTTGGAAACACCATATATTTT
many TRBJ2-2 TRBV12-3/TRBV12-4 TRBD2 CARPSRAGGTGELFF TGTGCCAGGCCATCCAGGGCGGGAGGCACCGGGGAGCTGTTTTTT
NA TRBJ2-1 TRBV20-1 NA CSALSGTYNEQFF TGCAGTGCTTTATCCGGGACATACAATGAGCAGTTCTTC
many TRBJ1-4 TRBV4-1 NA CASSQDPDSATNEKLFF TGCGCCAGCAGCCAAGATCCGGACAGTGCAACTAATGAAAAACTGTTTTTT
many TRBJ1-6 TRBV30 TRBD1 CAWSPTGGSSYNSPLHF TGTGCCTGGAGTCCGACAGGGGGGAGCTCCTATAATTCACCCCTCCACTTT
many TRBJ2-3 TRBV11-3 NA CASSLDGRDTQYF TGTGCCAGCAGCTTAGACGGGAGAGATACGCAGTATTTT
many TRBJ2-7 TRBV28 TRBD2 CASSAPGRGGSGYEQYF TGTGCCAGCAGTGCCCCAGGGAGGGGTGGTTCGGGTTACGAGCAGTACTTC
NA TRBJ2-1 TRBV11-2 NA CASSWLGRAPISEQFF TGTGCCAGCAGCTGGCTCGGTCGGGCTCCAATCAGTGAGCAGTTCTTC
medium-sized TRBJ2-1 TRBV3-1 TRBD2 CASSPPGRGYNEQFF TGTGCCAGCAGCCCCCCCGGGAGGGGGTACAATGAGCAGTTCTTC
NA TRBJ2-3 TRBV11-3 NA CASSLGRTMGDTQYF TGTGCCAGCAGCTTAGGACGTACCATGGGAGATACGCAGTATTTT
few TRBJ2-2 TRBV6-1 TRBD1 CASSEGQGFTGELFF TGTGCCAGCAGTGAAGGACAGGGGTTCACCGGGGAGCTGTTTTTT
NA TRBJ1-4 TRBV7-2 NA CASSLAGGALGEKLFF TGTGCCAGCAGCTTAGCAGGGGGGGCGCTTGGTGAAAAACTGTTTTTT
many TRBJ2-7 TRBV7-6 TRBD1 CASSLTGTGTQQYF TGTGCCAGCAGCTTAACCGGGACAGGGACCCAGCAGTACTTC
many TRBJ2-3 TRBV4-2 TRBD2 CASSHGLAATDTQYF TGTGCCAGCAGCCACGGACTAGCGGCCACAGATACGCAGTATTTT
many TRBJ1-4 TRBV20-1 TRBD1 CSARALGQGAEKLFF TGCAGTGCTAGAGCCCTTGGACAGGGGGCAGAAAAACTGTTTTTT
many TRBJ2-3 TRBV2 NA CASSETGSSTDTQYF TGTGCCAGCAGTGAGACGGGGTCTAGCACAGATACGCAGTATTTT
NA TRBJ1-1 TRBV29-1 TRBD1 CSAGQGARTEAFF TGCAGCGCCGGACAGGGGGCGAGGACTGAAGCTTTCTTT
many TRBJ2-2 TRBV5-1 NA CASSEEVTNTGELFF TGCGCCAGCAGTGAAGAGGTAACGAACACCGGGGAGCTGTTTTTT